This T cell receptor (beta chain) derives from a study of blood T cell repertoires in COVID-19. For the study at large: The analysed material was cDNA or gDNA that came from T cells, B-cell-depleted T cells, or PBMCs.

V was cut by 4 bases and J by 5 bases, with 12 bases left in between. Germline values: CDR1 SGHRS, CDR2 YFSETQ. The CDR3 loop spans 13 amino acids. In the original workflow: From reference gene primer amplification, estimates of nucleated cell counts were derived. TCRdb keeps only in-frame clones here, not all; method: immunoSEQ multiplex PCR. V and J calls and clone size are as listed in that table; D and trimming were resolved from the DNA. The sample records 250,000 or so clones, around 89% being singletons. The sequencing sample was made of PBMCs or T cells enriched from blood (not recorded which). The chain has TRBV5-1 and TRBJ1-2, with D unclear. The source of this sequence is a man between 35 and 55 years old who had recovered from COVID-19. CDR3 sequence: CASSEREGYGYTF. The CDR3 DNA is TGCGCCAGCAGCGAGAGGGAAGGGTATGGCTACACCTTC.